This T cell receptor (beta chain) was sequenced in a study of blood T cells in healthy people across ages. The CDR3 loop spans 17 amino acids. Alongside a J-beta primer mix, a sample-barcoded 5' primer served in a second PCR lasting about 6 to 11 cycles. MiXCR was run by TCRdb on the 5' RACE reads, yielding one entry per CDR3 protein. The sample includes about 730,000 distinct CDR3 sequences, 40% to 45% seen only once; the top ten take approximately 22%. This clonotype was counted a few times. What was sequenced was blood. This chain uses TRBV21-1 with TRBJ2-6; the table assigns TRBD2, which was not confirmed against the DNA. TRBV21-1 is a pseudogene. The receptor comes from a woman aged 55-70 years in good health. CDR3 sequence: CASSKLAGVTGANVLTF. CDR3 bases: TGTGCCAGCAGCAAGCTAGCGGGAGTGACTGGGGCCAACGTCCTGACTTTC.